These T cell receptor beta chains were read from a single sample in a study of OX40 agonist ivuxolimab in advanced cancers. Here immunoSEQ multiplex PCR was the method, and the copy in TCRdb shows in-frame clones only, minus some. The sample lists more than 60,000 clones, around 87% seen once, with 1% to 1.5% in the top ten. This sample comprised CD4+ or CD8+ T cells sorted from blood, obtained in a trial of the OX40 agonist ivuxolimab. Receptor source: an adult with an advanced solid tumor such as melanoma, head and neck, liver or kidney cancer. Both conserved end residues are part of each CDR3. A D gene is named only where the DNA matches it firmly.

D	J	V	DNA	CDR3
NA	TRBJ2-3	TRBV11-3	TGTGCCAGCAGCTTAGATGGGGCAGGGGGCACAGATACGCAGTATTTT	CASSLDGAGGTDTQYF
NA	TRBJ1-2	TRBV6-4	TGTGCCAGCAGTCCGGCGAGATCCCACTATGGCTACACCTTC	CASSPARSHYGYTF
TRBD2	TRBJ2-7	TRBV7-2	TGTGCCAGCAGCTTAGTTGTAGCGGGGGGGCCCTACGAGCAGTACTTC	CASSLVVAGGPYEQYF
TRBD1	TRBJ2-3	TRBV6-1	TGTGCCAGCAGTGAAGCTTACAGGGGGCAGTATTTT	CASSEAYRGQYF
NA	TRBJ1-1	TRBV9	TGTGCCAGCAGCGTAGAGGCAGTGAACACTGAAGCTTTCTTT	CASSVEAVNTEAFF
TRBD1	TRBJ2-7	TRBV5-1	TGCGCCAGTGGGGACAGCCCCTACGAGCAGTACTTC	CASGDSPYEQYF
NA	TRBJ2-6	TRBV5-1	TGCGCCAGCAGTCCGGGGGCCACTGGGGCCAACGTCCTGACTTTC	CASSPGATGANVLTF
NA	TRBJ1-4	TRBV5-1	TGCGCCAGCAGCCCTGCGGCTAATGAAAAACTGTTTTTT	CASSPAANEKLFF
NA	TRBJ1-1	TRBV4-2	TGTGCCAGCAGCCAAGATGGCCACCGGGCGGACACTGAAGCTTTCTTT	CASSQDGHRADTEAFF
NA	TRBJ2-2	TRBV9	TGTGCCAGCAGCGTACAGGGATTCAACACCGGGGAGCTGTTTTTT	CASSVQGFNTGELFF